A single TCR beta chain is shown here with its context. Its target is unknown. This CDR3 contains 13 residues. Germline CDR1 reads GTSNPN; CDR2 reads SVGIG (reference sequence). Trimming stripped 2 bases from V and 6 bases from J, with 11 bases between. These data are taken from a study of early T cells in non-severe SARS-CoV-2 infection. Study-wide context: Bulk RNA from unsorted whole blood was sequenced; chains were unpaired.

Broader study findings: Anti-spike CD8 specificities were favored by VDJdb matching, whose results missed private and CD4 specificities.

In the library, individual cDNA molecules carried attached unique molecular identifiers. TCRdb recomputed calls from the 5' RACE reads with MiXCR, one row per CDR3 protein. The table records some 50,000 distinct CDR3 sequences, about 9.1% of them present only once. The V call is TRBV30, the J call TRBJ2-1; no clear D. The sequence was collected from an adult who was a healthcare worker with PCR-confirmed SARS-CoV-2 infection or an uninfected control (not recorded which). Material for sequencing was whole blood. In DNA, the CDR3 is TGTGCCTGGAGTTTCAGTACCCCCAATGAGCAGTTCTTC. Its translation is CAWSFSTPNEQFF.